This T cell receptor (beta chain) is drawn from a study of T cells expressing NK-cell markers. Study background: TCR beta repertoires came from sorted CD3+CD56+NKG2C+, CD3+CD56+NKG2C- and CD3+CD56-NKG2C+ T cells.

From its re-call of the 5' RACE reads, TCRdb lists each CDR3 protein once, without DNA. The table gives a few hundred thousand distinct CDR3 sequences; the top ten clones make up 3% to 4.5% of it. Study observations and caveats: HCMV specificity of expanded NKG2C+ T cell clones remained unclear.

Germline loops: CDR1 SGHDT, CDR2 YYEEEE. The CDR3 runs 15 residues. Comment on this clonotype: Its antigen is still unknown.

This chain connects TRBV5-6 to TRBJ2-4. The sample was blood T cells: a sorted CD56 or NKG2C T cell subset, CD4+ or CD8+ T cells, or bulk PBMC T cells (not recorded which). The TCR sequence derives from a young man in good health. CDR3 in amino acids: CASSPWWEAKNIQYF.